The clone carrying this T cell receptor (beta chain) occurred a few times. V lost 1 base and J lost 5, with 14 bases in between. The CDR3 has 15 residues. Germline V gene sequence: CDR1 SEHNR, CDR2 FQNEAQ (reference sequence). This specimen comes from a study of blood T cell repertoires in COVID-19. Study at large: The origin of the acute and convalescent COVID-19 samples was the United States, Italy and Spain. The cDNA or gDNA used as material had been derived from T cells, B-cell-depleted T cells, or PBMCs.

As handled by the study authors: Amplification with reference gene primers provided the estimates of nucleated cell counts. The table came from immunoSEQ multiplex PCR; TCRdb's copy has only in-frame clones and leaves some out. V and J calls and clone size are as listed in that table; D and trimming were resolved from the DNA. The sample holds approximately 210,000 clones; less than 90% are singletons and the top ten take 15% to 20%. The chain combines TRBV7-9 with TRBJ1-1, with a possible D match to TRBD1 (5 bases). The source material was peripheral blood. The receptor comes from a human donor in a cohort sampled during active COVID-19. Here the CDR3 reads CASSLVFGTGTEAFF. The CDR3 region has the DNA TGTGCCAGCAGCTTAGTATTCGGGACTGGGACTGAAGCTTTCTTT.